This entry lists 29 T cell receptor beta chains sequenced from one sample in a study of beta chain features in type 1 diabetes. The study, taken as a whole, reports: Shortening that was moderate but significant affected the TCRB CDR3s of Type 1 diabetes patients in all four CD4+ subsets.

Sequenced material consisted of expressed TCRB transcripts (all of the isolated RNA was reverse transcribed). Data came from immunoSEQ multiplex PCR; TCRdb stores just in-frame clones and leaves some out. The table lists 150,000 to 200,000 clones, around 8.3% of them singletons. These receptors' targets are unknown. Source material: central memory CD4+ T cells from blood. These receptors were taken from a woman aged 18-30 years with type 1 diabetes.

The CDR3 DNA reads as TGTGCCAGCAGCCAAACAGGGGCGGTCGAAAAACTGTTTTTT. Its protein product is CASSQTGAVEKLFF. This chain links TRBV7-9 with TRBJ1-4; 7 bases match TRBD1. V trimming: 5 bases; J trimming: 8 bases; junction bases outside the gene matches: 8. The CDR3 sequence is 14 residues long. Germline V gene lookup returns CDR1 SEHNR and CDR2 FQNEAQ (reference sequence).

There are a few counts of this clone. V usage is TRBV13 and J usage is TRBJ1-5; 8 bases map to TRBD1. Germline V lookup: CDR1 PRHDT, CDR2 FYEKMQ (reference sequence). This CDR3 spans 15 amino acids. V was pared by 5 bases and J by 1 base, with 4 bases of the junction left unmatched. The CDR3, as DNA: TGTGCCAGCAGCAGAGGACAGGGCAGCAATCAGCCCCAGCATTTT. It specifies CASSRGQGSNQPQHF.

This clone was seen a few times. This chain links TRBV7-2 with TRBJ2-1; 9 bases match TRBD2. V was clipped by 0 bases and J by 8 bases; unmatched bases: 5. CDR1 and CDR2 from the germline V gene are SGHTA and FQGNSA. The CDR3 has 15 residues. CDR3 sequence (DNA): TGTGCCAGCAGCTTAGCGCTGAGCGGGGGGTATGAGCAGTTCTTC. It translates to CASSLALSGGYEQFF.

The chain couples TRBV5-1 to TRBJ2-5, with 11 bases that match TRBD2. V gave up 4 bases and J gave up 4 bases; unmatched junction bases: 9. CDR3 size: 16 residues. The germline V gene encodes CDR1 SGHRS and CDR2 YFSETQ. CDR3 nucleotides: TGCGCCAGCAGCCGGGGGTCAACTAGCGGGGGAGAGACCCAGTACTTC. Translation: CASSRGSTSGGETQYF.

This chain joins TRBV7-9 and TRBJ1-3; possibly TRBD1 for D (6 bases). This CDR3 has 15 amino acids. Per germline, CDR1 SEHNR and CDR2 FQNEAQ (reference sequence). V lost 4 bases to trimming and J lost 3 bases, with 13 bases between them. The CDR3 nucleotides are TGTGCCAGCAGCTCCACCCAACAGGGTGGAAACACCATATATTTT. Translated: CASSSTQQGGNTIYF.

The CDR3: CASSSLASTYEQYF. The CDR3 bases are TGTGCCAGCAGCTCTCTAGCGTCTACCTACGAGCAGTACTTC. The chain joins TRBV7-2 to TRBJ2-7; weak D call: TRBD2 (6 bases). The germline V gene has CDR1 SGHTA and CDR2 FQGNSA. The V gene lost 4 bases and the J gene lost 2 bases, with 12 bases spanning the gap. The CDR3 length is 14 residues. The full variable domain, its missing parts supplied by reference TRBV7-2 and TRBJ2-7, is GAGVSQSPSNKVTEKGKDVELRCDPISGHTALYWYRQSLGQGLEFLIYFQGNSAPDKSGLPSDRFSAERTGGSVSTLTIQRTQQEDSAVYLCASSSLASTYEQYFGPGTRLTVT.

The rearrangement joins TRBV5-5 to TRBJ1-4, with 7 bases lining up with TRBD1. This CDR3 is 16 amino acids long. V was clipped by 1 base and J by 2 bases; unmatched bases: 5. Germline lookup yields CDR1 SGHKS and CDR2 YYEKEE (reference sequence). The DNA of the CDR3 is TGTGCCAGCAGCTTGTGGGGACAGCTCACTAATGAAAAACTGTTTTTT. It yields the protein CASSLWGQLTNEKLFF. The whole variable domain, remainder taken from reference TRBV5-5 and TRBJ1-4, is DAGVTQSPTHLIKTRGQQVTLRCSPISGHKSVSWYQQVLGQGPQFIFQYYEKEERGRGNFPDRFSARQFPNYSSELNVNALLLGDSALYLCASSLWGQLTNEKLFFGSGTQLSVL.

The gene calls are TRBV27 and TRBJ2-5, with 8 bases fitting TRBD2. CDR1 and CDR2 from the germline V gene are MNHEY and SMNVEV (reference sequence). The length of the CDR3 is 17 residues. The V and J ends lost 3 bases and 2 bases, in that order; junction bases with no gene match: 11. CDR3 sequence: CASSFAGGLGEQETQYF. The CDR3 nucleotides are TGTGCCAGCAGTTTCGCCGGGGGACTAGGGGAACAAGAGACCCAGTACTTC.

This chain connects TRBV2 to TRBJ1-1; perhaps TRBD1 as D (5 bases). Germline CDR1 reads SNHLY; CDR2 reads FYNNEI. V was shortened by 5 bases and J by 2 bases, with 9 bases between the two germline ends. The CDR3 spans 13 residues. The CDR3 DNA sequence: TGTGCCAGCAGTTTACAGGTCAACACTGAAGCTTTCTTT. This gives the protein CASSLQVNTEAFF.

This clone turned up a few times. The V call is TRBV19, the J call TRBJ2-1; 8 bases fit TRBD2. Trimming at V came to 6 bases and at J to 5 bases, leaving 6 bases not matched to a gene. This CDR3 spans 14 amino acids. Germline V gene sequence: CDR1 LNHDA, CDR2 SQIVND (reference sequence). Here the CDR3 reads CASSRRGGDNEQFF. CDR3 in DNA: TGTGCCAGTAGCCGACGGGGGGGAGACAATGAGCAGTTCTTC.

In its sample, this clone was seen many times. This rearrangement joins TRBV10-3 to TRBJ1-2; a possible D gene is TRBD1 (5 bases). CDR1 and CDR2 (germline): ENHRY, SYGVKD. This CDR3 has 11 residues. V gave up 10 bases and J gave up 6 bases, with 12 bases separating them. CDR3 DNA sequence: TGTGCCAGCGGGGACCGAGATGGCTACACCTTC. Protein: CASGDRDGYTF.

This clone was detected only a few times. The V call is TRBV2, the J call TRBJ2-3; 15 bases are shared with TRBD2. The V segment lost 4 bases and the J segment 4 bases; nucleotides outside the gene matches: 12. Germline V lookup: CDR1 SNHLY, CDR2 FYNNEI. The CDR3 covers 19 residues. CDR3 region: CASSVGTGLAGGPSDTQYF. The CDR3 DNA reads as TGTGCCAGCAGTGTCGGGACCGGACTAGCGGGGGGGCCGTCAGATACGCAGTATTTT.

The rearrangement uses TRBV19 and TRBJ1-1, with D tentatively TRBD1 (6 bases). Trimming removed 5 bases from V and 0 bases from J, with 10 bases in between. The germline CDR1 and CDR2 sequences are LNHDA and SQIVND (reference sequence). The CDR3 consists of 14 residues. The CDR3 loop reads CASSLTGLNTEAFF. The CDR3 DNA sequence: TGTGCCAGTAGTCTGACAGGACTGAACACTGAAGCTTTCTTT.

This clone has only a few counts. This chain connects TRBV6-6 to TRBJ1-1; no clear D gene. This CDR3 comprises 14 residues. Per germline, CDR1 MNHNY and CDR2 SVGAGI (reference sequence). Trimming cost V 6 bases and J 1 base, with 12 bases left between them. The CDR3 bases are TGTGCCAGCAGGCCCACCTTGAGGAACACTGAAGCTTTCTTT. Translating gives CASRPTLRNTEAFF.

This chain uses TRBV18 with TRBJ2-3, with 9 bases lining up with TRBD1. This CDR3 is 15 amino acids long. Germline CDR1 and CDR2: KGHSH and LQKENI. Unmatched junction bases numbered 7, after V lost 6 bases and J lost 3 bases. The DNA of the CDR3 is TGTGCCAGCTCTCCCGGACAGGGGAGGACAGATACGCAGTATTTT. This translates into CASSPGQGRTDTQYF.

This clone was counted between two and nine times. The rearrangement uses TRBV19 and TRBJ2-1, with a possible D match to TRBD2 (5 bases). The germline V gene encodes CDR1 LNHDA and CDR2 SQIVND (reference sequence). The CDR3 length is 14 residues. V lost 10 bases, J lost 2 bases, and 15 bases lay in between. The CDR3 sequence is CATRGGLAYNEQFF. The CDR3, as DNA: TGTGCCACCAGAGGCGGGCTGGCCTACAATGAGCAGTTCTTC.

This clone was seen only a few times. This rearrangement joins TRBV30 to TRBJ2-5, with 10 bases lining up with TRBD2. This CDR3 has 15 residues. The germline V gene encodes CDR1 GTSNPN and CDR2 SVGIG (reference sequence). Trimming took 5 bases from V and 1 from J; bases not matched to a gene: 7. The DNA for the CDR3 is TGTGCCTGGGACATCCTAGCGGGAGCCCAAGAGACCCAGTACTTC. It codes for CAWDILAGAQETQYF.

The sample holds a few counts of this clone. V and J are TRBV6-1 and TRBJ2-5; 7 bases are shared with TRBD2. Germline V gives CDR1 MNHNS, CDR2 SASEGT. The CDR3 covers 14 residues. After removal of 6 bases from V and 3 bases from J, the junction contained 7 bases not matched to a gene. The CDR3 nucleotides are TGTGCCAGCAGCAGCCTAGCGGCGAAAGAGACCCAGTACTTC. Residues: CASSSLAAKETQYF.

This chain connects TRBV29-1 to TRBJ2-1; perhaps TRBD1 as D (6 bases). Germline CDR1 is SQVTM and CDR2 is ANQGSEA. Trimming shortened V by 5 bases and J by 6 bases, and 14 bases separated the two germline ends. The CDR3 has 13 residues. The CDR3: CSVRGAGANEQFF. CDR3 nucleotide sequence: TGCAGCGTTAGGGGAGCAGGGGCCAATGAGCAGTTCTTC.

This clone has just a few counts. V gene TRBV11-2 combines with J gene TRBJ2-5; D is unresolved. The CDR3 sequence is 16 residues long. V was pared by 4 bases and J by 4 bases, with 19 bases between. CDR1 and CDR2 from the germline V gene are SGHAT and FQNNGV. The CDR3 loop is CASSYTLLAVGETQYF. In nucleotides, the CDR3 is TGTGCCAGCAGCTACACCCTTTTGGCGGTGGGAGAGACCCAGTACTTC.

The rearrangement joins TRBV19 to TRBJ2-5, with D unclear. This CDR3 spans 12 amino acids. Trimming shortened V by 3 bases and J by 4 bases, and 6 bases separated the two germline ends. Germline V gene sequence: CDR1 LNHDA, CDR2 SQIVND (reference sequence). The CDR3 here is CASSIGGETQYF. CDR3 sequence (DNA): TGTGCCAGTAGTATTGGCGGAGAGACCCAGTACTTC.

The chain has TRBV7-9 and TRBJ2-3; 10 bases are a match to TRBD1. V lost 5 bases to trimming and J lost 3 bases; unmatched junction nucleotides: 8. Germline CDR1 is SEHNR and CDR2 is FQNEAQ (reference sequence). The CDR3 runs 16 residues. The DNA for the CDR3 is TGTGCCAGCAGCATCCGACAGGGGGCTACGACAGATACGCAGTATTTT. It translates to CASSIRQGATTDTQYF. The whole variable domain, filled in from reference TRBV7-9 and TRBJ2-3, reads DTGVSQNPRHKITKRGQNVTFRCDPISEHNRLYWYRQTLGQGPEFLTYFQNEAQLEKSRLLSDRFSAERPKGSFSTLEIQRTEQGDSAMYLCASSIRQGATTDTQYFGPGTRLTVL.

In its sample, this clone was seen many times. V is TRBV29-1 and J is TRBJ1-2; the match to TRBD1 covers 7 bases. Germline lookup yields CDR1 SQVTM and CDR2 ANQGSEA. CDR3 length: 11 residues. DNA of the CDR3: TGCAAAGCACAGGGGACGGAGGGCTACACCTTC. Amino acids: CKAQGTEGYTF. Full variable domain (remainder filled in from reference TRBV29-1 and TRBJ1-2): SAVISQKPSRDICQRGTSLTIQCQVDSQVTMMFWYRQQPGQSLTLIATANQGSEATYESGFVIDKFPISRPNLTFSTLTVSNMSPEDSSIYLCKAQGTEGYTFGSGTRLTVV.

V usage is TRBV6-6 and J usage is TRBJ2-5; TRBD1 agrees at 9 bases. The germline CDR1 and CDR2 sequences are MNHNY and SVGAGI (reference sequence). The V gene end was trimmed by 5 bases and the J gene end by 5 bases; junction bases not matched to a gene: 9. The CDR3 sequence is 15 residues long. CDR3 amino acids: CASSPTGGATETQYF. The CDR3 region has the DNA TGTGCCAGCAGTCCCACAGGGGGCGCGACGGAGACCCAGTACTTC.

This sequence joins TRBV4-2 and TRBJ2-3, with D possibly matching TRBD1 (6 bases). The CDR3 covers 15 residues. Germline CDR1 is LGHNA and CDR2 is YNFKEQ. The germline V and J ends were trimmed by 5 bases and 3 bases, with 15 bases remaining between them. The CDR3 protein is CASSSGHWRTDTQYF. The DNA for the CDR3 is TGTGCCAGCAGCTCGGGACACTGGCGGACAGATACGCAGTATTTT.

The DNA for the CDR3 is TGTGCCTGGGCCCCAGGCCCCGGAGATACGCAGTATTTT. This encodes CAWAPGPGDTQYF. V and J are TRBV30 and TRBJ2-3; D call uncertain. The CDR3 has 13 residues. V was cut by 5 bases and J by 5 bases, with 14 bases left in between. The germline V gene has CDR1 GTSNPN and CDR2 SVGIG (reference sequence).

This clone showed up just a few times. The chain joins TRBV4-3 to TRBJ2-5, with a weak D call TRBD1 (6 bases). V was cut by 0 bases and J by 1 base, with 12 bases left in between. This CDR3 has 16 amino acids. Germline assignment: CDR1 LGHNA and CDR2 YSLEER. CDR3 coding DNA: TGCGCCAGCAGCCAAGAAGTGATGGGGGCCCAAGAGACCCAGTACTTC. Protein sequence: CASSQEVMGAQETQYF.

A few counts support this clone. This chain's CDR3 is CASSYRVVAAEQFF. As DNA, the CDR3 is TGTGCCAGCAGTTACCGTGTGGTAGCGGCTGAGCAGTTCTTC. The V call is TRBV6-5, the J call TRBJ2-1, with D maybe TRBD2 (6 bases). In germline, CDR1 is MNHEY, CDR2 SVGAGI. V lost 2 bases and J lost 9, with 14 bases in between. CDR3 length: 14 amino acids.

The chain combines TRBV6-6 with TRBJ1-2, with D hard to call. The length of the CDR3 is 13 residues. Trimming cost V 8 bases and J 4 bases, with 14 bases left between them. Germline loops: CDR1 MNHNY, CDR2 SVGAGI (reference sequence). The CDR3 loop is CASCKDYFYGYTF. In nucleotides, the CDR3 is TGTGCCAGCTGTAAGGACTATTTCTATGGCTACACCTTC.